This TCR beta chain was profiled in a study of CD8 T cells in ankylosing spondylitis. Study-level results: Seven or eight highly homologous variants formed a TCR beta motif that appeared characteristic of ankylosing spondylitis blood. Some of these motif variants have turned up before, in reports on reactive arthritis synovial fluid and blood. Reported data indicate significant enrichment of disease-linked clones within matched ankylosing spondylitis synovial fluid. Relatively scarce in peripheral blood, disease-linked clones were CD8+.

The CDR3 consists of 13 residues. Germline V gives CDR1 SQVTM, CDR2 ANQGSEA. Trimming left V 7 bases short and J 11 bases short, with 23 bases between. By quantitative 5'-RACE with molecular barcodes, the TCR beta libraries were made. TCRdb redid the calling of the 5' RACE reads with MiXCR, one entry per CDR3 protein. The sample includes approximately 540,000 distinct CDR3 sequences, approximately 11% of them seen just once. On this clonotype: Its specificity is not known.

This TCR derives from a male donor with ankylosing spondylitis. What was sequenced was blood, either unsorted or a sorted T cell fraction (not recorded which). The rearrangement links TRBV29-1 to TRBJ2-5, with D unclear. CDR3: CSANRAPQENQYF. The CDR3 bases are TGCAGCGCCAATAGGGCCCCTCAAGAGAATCAGTACTTC.